This T cell receptor (beta chain) appears in the sequencing data of a study of tumor and adjacent non-tumor tissue in lung cancer. For the study at large: The cohort had 12 adenocarcinoma, 2 squamous cell and 1 small cell patients. Stage I to III disease affected 9 to 10 men and a handful of women aged about 31 to 85.

Three rounds of nested PCR, following a modified ARM-PCR protocol, produced the TCRbeta library. TCRdb analysed the multiplex PCR reads with MiXCR anew, one entry per CDR3 protein. Here the sample spans tens of thousands of distinct CDR3 sequences, roughly 60% being singletons. No cell sorting was done before RNA was extracted from the tissue. More than 3 cm separated this lung sample from the edge of the tumor. CDR1 DFQATT and CDR2 SNEGSKA come from the germline V gene (reference sequence). J was trimmed by 2 bases and V by 3 bases; bases with no gene match: 10. This CDR3 has 16 amino acids. The V gene is TRBV20-1, the J gene TRBJ2-3, with 8 bases identical to TRBD2. Sequencing was carried out using distant non-tumor lung tissue. This receptor was identified in a woman in her 70s with non-small cell lung cancer. The CDR3 nucleotides are TGCAGTGCTAGTGGGGCCCATAGCGGGGCCACAGATACGCAGTATTTT. Protein sequence: CSASGAHSGATDTQYF.